The 32 T cell receptor beta chains reported below all come from one sample, sequenced in a study of T-cell reconstitution after alpha-beta-depleted transplantation in children. Preparing the TCRbeta library involved the use of unique molecular identifiers. TCRdb re-analysed the PCR reads in MiXCR, keeping a single row per CDR3 protein. The sample holds about 91,000 distinct CDR3 sequences; more than 7% are singletons and the top ten take 5.5% to 7%. Here the sequenced sample was PBMCs from the stem cell graft donor, taken from the stem cell graft. Every receptor here comes from a human donor who donated a stem cell graft to a child with congenital amegakaryocytic thrombocytopenia.

This clonotype was found many times. This chain joins TRBV5-1 and TRBJ2-1; D gene uncertain. This CDR3 comprises 13 residues. Looked up from germline, CDR1 is SGHRS and CDR2 is YFSETQ. Trimming removed 0 bases at V and 6 bases at J, with 7 bases between. Here the CDR3 DNA reads TGCGCCAGCAGCTTGGATGTCGGCAATGAGCAGTTCTTC. It codes for CASSLDVGNEQFF.

This clonotype has more than one count but fewer than ten. This rearrangement joins TRBV19 to TRBJ1-5, with D unclear. The germline gives CDR1 LNHDA, CDR2 SQIVND (reference sequence). V lost 3 bases to trimming and J lost 4 bases, with 10 bases between them. This CDR3 has 14 residues. DNA for the CDR3: TGTGCCAGTAGTATCTGGGTAGAGAATCAGCCCCAGCATTTT. It encodes CASSIWVENQPQHF.

In this sample, this clonotype turned up a few times. The chain uses TRBV19 and TRBJ2-3; 7 bases map to TRBD2. From germline, CDR1 is LNHDA and CDR2 SQIVND (reference sequence). CDR3 size: 14 residues. V shed 7 bases and J 3 bases; nucleotides not matched to a gene: 7. CDR3 amino acids: CASTVSGKTDTQYF. The CDR3 nucleotides read TGTGCCAGTACCGTCAGCGGGAAGACAGATACGCAGTATTTT.

The count of this clonotype is one. A much larger clone differs from this one at a single base, so this may be a read error. The V call is TRBV3-1, the J call TRBJ2-6, with a possible D match to TRBD2 (5 bases). The CDR3 length is 15 residues. V was trimmed by 7 bases and J by 1 base, leaving 11 bases between them. Germline-derived CDR1 and CDR2 are LGHDT and YNNKEL (reference sequence). The CDR3 DNA reads TGTGCCAGCACCCCCCGACTATCTGGGGCCAACGTCCTGACTTTC. It codes for CASTPRLSGANVLTF.

This clonotype appeared many times. The chain combines TRBV20-1 with TRBJ1-4; D gene unclear. There are 14 residues in the CDR3. Trimming took 0 bases from V and 5 from J, leaving 10 bases between them. CDR1 is DFQATT and CDR2 is SNEGSKA in the germline V gene (reference sequence). The CDR3 sequence is CSARDSRSNEKLFF. The DNA of the CDR3 is TGCAGTGCTAGAGATAGCCGCTCCAATGAAAAACTGTTTTTT.

This clonotype appeared many times. The V gene is TRBV2, the J gene TRBJ1-1; 7 bases align to TRBD1. This CDR3 has 14 residues. Germline trimming cut 3 bases from V and 6 bases from J; bases unmatched to any gene: 7. The germline gives CDR1 SNHLY, CDR2 FYNNEI. The CDR3 coding sequence is TGTGCCAGCAGTGACTCAGGCAGGGGGGCTGAAGCTTTCTTT. Residues: CASSDSGRGAEAFF.

The genes are TRBV20-1 and TRBJ2-5, with a possible D match to TRBD2 (5 bases). The CDR3 is 11 residues long. The germline CDR1 and CDR2 sequences are DFQATT and SNEGSKA (reference sequence). The V gene lost 7 bases and the J gene lost 5 bases, with 11 bases spanning the gap. This CDR3 is CSGGSRETQYF. DNA of the CDR3: TGCAGTGGAGGGTCTCGGGAGACCCAGTACTTC.

This clonotype was seen ten or more times. This chain joins TRBV7-2 and TRBJ2-2, with 8 bases aligning to TRBD1. V lost 2 bases to trimming and J lost 4 bases; unmatched junction nucleotides: 6. This CDR3 has 16 residues. From germline, CDR1 is SGHTA and CDR2 FQGNSA. The CDR3 sequence: CASSLHGQGITGELFF. For the CDR3, the DNA is TGTGCCAGCAGCTTACATGGACAGGGTATCACCGGGGAGCTGTTTTTT. Full variable domain (remainder filled in from reference TRBV7-2 and TRBJ2-2): GAGVSQSPSNKVTEKGKDVELRCDPISGHTALYWYRQSLGQGLEFLIYFQGNSAPDKSGLPSDRFSAERTGGSVSTLTIQRTQQEDSAVYLCASSLHGQGITGELFFGEGSRLTVL.

This clonotype was seen ten or more times. V usage is TRBV5-1 and J usage is TRBJ2-3, with TRBD1 as a possible D gene (6 bases). Germline V CDR1 and CDR2: SGHRS, YFSETQ. Trimming cost V 1 base and J 4 bases, with 13 bases left between them. This CDR3 has 15 residues. In nucleotides, the CDR3 is TGCGCCAGCAGCTTGATGAGGCAGGGGCCAGATACGCAGTATTTT. Its translation: CASSLMRQGPDTQYF.

This clonotype has at least ten counts. V is TRBV7-3 and J is TRBJ2-3; a possible D gene is TRBD2 (6 bases). V was shortened by 2 bases and J by 6 bases, with 12 bases between the two germline ends. From germline, CDR1 is SGHTA and CDR2 FQGTGA. The CDR3 has 14 residues. The DNA of the CDR3 is TGTGCCAGCAGCTTACTCGGGAGTAGTGATACGCAGTATTTT. This translates into CASSLLGSSDTQYF.

The chain links TRBV20-1 to TRBJ2-7; the match to TRBD2 covers 12 bases. CDR1 is DFQATT and CDR2 is SNEGSKA in the germline V gene (reference sequence). The CDR3 runs to 18 residues. V lost 4 bases and J lost 2; bases outside the gene matches: 15. The CDR3 sequence: CSATALAGGALSTYEQYF. The CDR3 nucleotides are TGCAGTGCTACTGCACTAGCGGGGGGAGCCCTATCCACCTACGAGCAGTACTTC.

This clonotype was observed many times. The chain has TRBV9 and TRBJ2-7; D gene uncertain. V lost 3 bases, J lost 5 bases, and 18 bases lay in between. CDR3 length: 15 residues. Germline V gives CDR1 SGDLS, CDR2 YYNGEE. CDR3 sequence reads: CASSGGVPGVDEQYF. DNA of the CDR3: TGTGCCAGCAGCGGTGGGGTGCCTGGGGTGGACGAGCAGTACTTC.

This clonotype was recorded many times. In nucleotides, the CDR3 is TGTGCCAGCAGCCCCCAAGGGGCGGACCCTAACTATGGCTACACCTTC. Translated: CASSPQGADPNYGYTF. The chain recombines TRBV9 with TRBJ1-2; a weak D match, TRBD1 (5 bases). The CDR3 covers 16 residues. With 4 bases removed from V and 0 bases from J, the gap between germline ends came to 16 bases. Germline V gene sequence: CDR1 SGDLS, CDR2 YYNGEE.

The sample holds many counts of this clonotype. This chain joins TRBV5-5 and TRBJ2-1; D gene ambiguous. The CDR3 is 11 amino acids. Germline V gene lookup returns CDR1 SGHKS and CDR2 YYEKEE (reference sequence). V was trimmed by 3 bases and J by 15 bases, leaving 13 bases between them. The CDR3 coding sequence is TGTGCCAGCAGCTCGACTCTCTCGATGTTCTTC. Its translation: CASSSTLSMFF.

This clonotype was seen at least ten times. V usage is TRBV29-1 and J usage is TRBJ2-1; 7 positions agree with TRBD2. Germline loops: CDR1 SQVTM, CDR2 ANQGSEA. The V segment lost 4 bases and the J segment 10 bases; nucleotides outside the gene matches: 19. This CDR3 comprises 16 residues. CDR3 protein: CSVAGGLERGGNEQFF. CDR3 bases: TGCAGCGTTGCCGGTGGCCTGGAGCGGGGAGGCAACGAGCAGTTCTTC.

This clonotype was detected ten times or more. The chain links TRBV29-1 to TRBJ1-2; 10 bases are a match to TRBD1. The CDR3 covers 13 residues. Trimming removed 7 bases from V and 2 bases from J; junction bases left unmatched: 4. Looked up from germline, CDR1 is SQVTM and CDR2 is ANQGSEA. CDR3 sequence (DNA): TGCAGCGCCGTGGGACAGGGGAACTATGGCTACACCTTC. Its protein is CSAVGQGNYGYTF.

This clonotype appeared many times. The genes are TRBV12-3 or TRBV12-4 and TRBJ1-2; possible D gene TRBD1, 6 bases. This CDR3 comprises 11 residues. The ends were cut back, 3 bases at V and 8 bases at J, with 7 bases in the middle. In DNA, the CDR3 is TGTGCCAGCAGTTTCACAGGGGGCTACACCTTC. This gives the protein CASSFTGGYTF.

This clonotype was seen ten or more times. The J gene is TRBJ2-7, the V gene TRBV27; maybe TRBD2 (6 bases). The germline CDR1 and CDR2 sequences are MNHEY and SMNVEV (reference sequence). The CDR3 spans 14 residues. With 5 bases removed from V and 0 bases from J, the gap between germline ends came to 11 bases. The DNA for the CDR3 is TGTGCCAGCAGTACGGGGGTCCTCTCCTACGAGCAGTACTTC. This codes for CASSTGVLSYEQYF.

Ten or more counts support this clonotype. The chain combines TRBV5-1 with TRBJ2-2; TRBD1 matches 8 bases. Trimming took 5 bases from V and 6 from J; bases not matched to a gene: 6. Germline assignment: CDR1 SGHRS and CDR2 YFSETQ. The CDR3 totals 14 residues. DNA for the CDR3: TGCGCCAGCAGTTTACCAGGGGGCTCCGGGGAGCTGTTTTTT. This translates into CASSLPGGSGELFF.

This clonotype showed up many times. The chain couples TRBV20-1 to TRBJ1-5; D gene ambiguous. The CDR3 contains 12 residues. Germline V gene lookup returns CDR1 DFQATT and CDR2 SNEGSKA (reference sequence). Trimming took 1 base from V and 7 from J, leaving 8 bases between them. CDR3 in amino acids: CSARVGPQPQHF. The CDR3 region has the DNA TGCAGTGCTAGAGTCGGGCCCCAGCCCCAGCATTTT.

The genes are TRBV5-1 and TRBJ1-4, with 10 bases that match TRBD1. The CDR3 spans 15 residues. V shed 4 bases, J shed 5 bases, and the junction held 5 bases outside the gene matches. Germline CDR1 is SGHRS and CDR2 is YFSETQ. CDR3 sequence reads: CASSLGGQGNEKLFF. The CDR3 region has the DNA TGCGCCAGCAGCCTAGGGGGACAGGGGAATGAAAAACTGTTTTTT.

This clonotype was counted ten times or more. The CDR3 is CASSSRQVLGNSPLHF. The CDR3 DNA follows: TGTGCCAGCAGCTCCAGACAGGTTTTGGGGAATTCACCCCTCCACTTT. This sequence joins TRBV7-8 and TRBJ1-6, with D possibly being TRBD1 (6 bases). Germline CDR1 and CDR2: SGHVS and FQNEAQ. V gave up 4 bases and J gave up 7 bases, with 17 bases separating them. This CDR3 has 16 amino acids.

This clonotype was counted at least ten times. This chain joins TRBV12-3 or TRBV12-4 and TRBJ2-2; TRBD1 might be the D (5 bases). Trimming left V 4 bases short and J 8 bases short, with 14 bases between. CDR3 length: 14 residues. The CDR3 here is CASSSDRNPGELFF. CDR3 nucleotides: TGTGCCAGCAGTTCCGACAGAAACCCAGGGGAGCTGTTTTTT.

This clonotype was counted ten times or more. The chain links TRBV25-1 to TRBJ1-4; 8 bases match TRBD1. Unmatched junction bases numbered 9, after V lost 2 bases and J lost 7 bases. This CDR3 contains 16 residues. Germline V gene lookup returns CDR1 MGHDK and CDR2 SYGVNS. This CDR3 is CASSEGRDRGSEKLFF. The CDR3 DNA is TGTGCCAGCAGTGAAGGCCGCGACAGGGGCTCTGAAAAACTGTTTTTT.

The table lists this clonotype with a few counts. CDR3 loop: CAWSVGRGLGYTF. Here the CDR3 DNA reads TGTGCCTGGAGTGTAGGTCGGGGCCTTGGCTACACCTTC. The chain joins TRBV30 to TRBJ1-2, with D perhaps TRBD1 (5 bases). V was clipped by 0 bases and J by 7 bases, with 12 bases between them. CDR3 size: 13 residues. Germline CDR1 is GTSNPN and CDR2 is SVGIG (reference sequence).

This clonotype was picked up many times. The J gene is TRBJ1-2, the V gene TRBV3-1, with TRBD1 as a possible D gene (5 bases). This CDR3 has 12 amino acids. Germline assignment: CDR1 LGHDT and CDR2 YNNKEL (reference sequence). Trimming removed 8 bases at V and 7 bases at J, with 14 bases between. The CDR3 sequence is CASASAGFGYTF. CDR3 sequence (DNA): TGTGCCAGCGCGTCGGCAGGGTTTGGCTACACCTTC.

This clonotype was seen repeatedly, ten times or more. The V and J genes are TRBV19 and TRBJ2-7; D perhaps matches TRBD2 (6 bases). In germline, CDR1 is LNHDA, CDR2 SQIVND (reference sequence). This CDR3 has 14 residues. The V end lost 3 bases, the J end lost 2 bases, and 11 bases lay between the germline ends. The CDR3 loop is CASSILGGPYEQYF. The CDR3 DNA follows: TGTGCCAGTAGTATTCTCGGGGGACCCTACGAGCAGTACTTC. Together with reference TRBV19 and TRBJ2-7, the CDR3 gives the full variable domain: DGGITQSPKYLFRKEGQNVTLSCEQNLNHDAMYWYRQDPGQGLRLIYYSQIVNDFQKGDIAEGYSVSREKKESFPLTVTSAQKNPTAFYLCASSILGGPYEQYFGPGTRLTVT.

The rearrangement links TRBV19 to TRBJ2-2, with 8 bases identical to TRBD2. CDR1 and CDR2 from the germline V gene are LNHDA and SQIVND (reference sequence). With V trimmed by 5 bases and J by 4 bases, 9 bases remained unmatched. CDR3 length: 16 residues. As DNA, the CDR3 is TGTGCCAGTAGTTCCCCGCGGGGGGTGATCACCGGGGAGCTGTTTTTT. Its translation is CASSSPRGVITGELFF.

This clonotype was counted a single time. A read error is possible here, since a much larger clone lies one base away. The V and J genes are TRBV20-1 and TRBJ1-5, with D perhaps TRBD1 (5 bases). Trimming took 7 bases from V and 1 from J, leaving 14 bases between them. The CDR3 is 14 amino acids. Looked up from germline, CDR1 is DFQATT and CDR2 is SNEGSKA (reference sequence). This CDR3 is CSGSKGQSNQPQHF. CDR3 nucleotides: TGCAGTGGTAGCAAGGGGCAAAGCAATCAGCCCCAGCATTTT.

The V gene is TRBV5-4, the J gene TRBJ1-2, with D possibly matching TRBD1 (6 bases). The CDR3 consists of 12 residues. In germline, CDR1 is SGHNT, CDR2 YYREEE (reference sequence). V lost 4 bases to trimming and J lost 5 bases, with 9 bases between them. CDR3 nucleotides: TGTGCCAGCAGCGGGGGCCCATATGGCTACACCTTC. It translates to CASSGGPYGYTF.

In this sample, this clonotype turned up many times. The chain combines TRBV19 with TRBJ2-3; 10 nucleotides match TRBD2. Germline V gene sequence: CDR1 LNHDA, CDR2 SQIVND (reference sequence). This CDR3 contains 12 residues. V lost 10 bases, J lost 5 bases, and 3 bases stayed unmatched. The CDR3 reads CATRLAGDTQYF. CDR3 nucleotides: TGTGCCACCAGACTAGCGGGAGATACGCAGTATTTT.

This chain connects TRBV6-1 to TRBJ2-5; 8 positions agree with TRBD2. Germline V lookup: CDR1 MNHNS, CDR2 SASEGT. The CDR3 has 15 residues. Unmatched junction bases numbered 10, after V lost 6 bases and J lost 4 bases. CDR3 region: CASSDAAGGGETQYF. CDR3 DNA sequence: TGTGCCAGCAGCGATGCGGCGGGAGGAGGAGAGACCCAGTACTTC.